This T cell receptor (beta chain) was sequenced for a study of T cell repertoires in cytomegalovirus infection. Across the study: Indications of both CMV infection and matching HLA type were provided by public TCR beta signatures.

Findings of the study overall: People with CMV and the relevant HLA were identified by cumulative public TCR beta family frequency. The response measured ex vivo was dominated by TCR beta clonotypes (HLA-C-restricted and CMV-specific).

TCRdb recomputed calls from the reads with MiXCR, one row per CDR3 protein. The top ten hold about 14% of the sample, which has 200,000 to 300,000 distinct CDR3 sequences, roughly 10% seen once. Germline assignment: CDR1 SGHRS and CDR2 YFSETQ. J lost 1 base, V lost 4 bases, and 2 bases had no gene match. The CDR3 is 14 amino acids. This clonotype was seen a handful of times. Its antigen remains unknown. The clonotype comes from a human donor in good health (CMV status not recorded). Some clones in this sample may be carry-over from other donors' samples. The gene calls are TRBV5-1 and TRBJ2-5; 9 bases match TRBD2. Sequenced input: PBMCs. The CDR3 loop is CASSQRGVQETQYF. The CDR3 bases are TGCGCCAGCAGCCAGCGGGGGGTCCAAGAGACCCAGTACTTC.